This is a list of T cell receptor beta chains from one sample in a study of blood T cell repertoires in COVID-19. TCRdb keeps only in-frame clones here, not all; method: immunoSEQ multiplex PCR. The table shows approximately 140,000 clones, with around 84% occurring only once. Sequencing used peripheral blood. The source is a man between 60 and 75 years old with active or convalescent COVID-19. The CDR3 runs from the conserved cysteine through the conserved F or W. A D gene is named only where the DNA matches it firmly. Some rows mark clone size as missing; the rest say once, few, many or name a class of expanded clone.

>.|TRBJ1-5|.|TRBV19
TGTGCCACTGTCCCGTCGGTTAGCAATCAGCCCCAGCATTTT
CATVPSVSNQPQHF
>TRBD2|TRBJ2-3|few|TRBV2
TGTGCCAGCAGTGATGGGACTAGCGAGGGCACAGATACGCAGTATTTT
CASSDGTSEGTDTQYF
>TRBD1|TRBJ1-1|.|TRBV19
TGTGCCAGTAGGCACAGGGGGCGCGGGACTGAAGCTTTCTTT
CASRHRGRGTEAFF
>TRBD1|TRBJ2-1|.|TRBV4-2
TGTGCCAGCAGCCAAGATAGGACAGGATACTACAATGAGCAGTTCTTC
CASSQDRTGYYNEQFF
>TRBD2|TRBJ2-4|.|TRBV7-2
TGTGCCAGTGGGACTAGCGGTAAAGGTTTCATTCAGTACTTC
CASGTSGKGFIQYF
>TRBD1|TRBJ1-1|once|TRBV9
TGTGCCAGCAGCGCACGCTCGGGACAGGGGCAAGCTTTCTTT
CASSARSGQGQAFF
>TRBD2|TRBJ2-5|many|TRBV18
TGTGCCAGCTCACTGACTAGCGGGAGGGCCGGAGAGACCCAGTACTTC
CASSLTSGRAGETQYF
>.|TRBJ2-7|.|TRBV4-2
TGTGCCAGCAGCCAAAGTGGGCAGGGGACCTACGAGCAGTACTTC
CASSQSGQGTYEQYF
>TRBD1|TRBJ1-6|.|TRBV18
TGTGCCAGCTCACCACGGTCTGGACAGGGCTTAAATTCACCCCTCCACTTT
CASSPRSGQGLNSPLHF
>TRBD2|TRBJ2-1|.|TRBV7-8
TGTGCCAGCAGCTCCGGGACTAGCGGAACTAATGAGCAGTTCTTC
CASSSGTSGTNEQFF
>.|TRBJ2-2|few|TRBV7-8
TGTGCCTTCGGAGGTGACACGAACACCGGGGAGCTGTTTTTT
CAFGGDTNTGELFF
>TRBD1|TRBJ1-3|.|TRBV12-3/TRBV12-4
TGTGCCACCTACCGGGACAGCCTAAACACCATATATTTT
CATYRDSLNTIYF
>TRBD1|TRBJ2-2|.|TRBV3-1/TRBV3-2
TGTGCCAGCAGCCTGTGGACAGGGGGCGGCACCGGGGAGCTGTTTTTT
CASSLWTGGGTGELFF
>.|TRBJ1-2|.|TRBV7-2
TGTGCCAGCAGCTCACAGGGTTGGGCCTATGGCTACACCTTC
CASSSQGWAYGYTF
>TRBD1|TRBJ2-2|few|TRBV5-1
TGCGCCAGCAGCATAGACAGGGGTGCCACCGGGGAGCTGTTTTTT
CASSIDRGATGELFF
>TRBD1|TRBJ1-2|.|TRBV7-2
TGTGCCAGCAGCTCCACAGGGGGCGCGTTTGATGGCTACACCTTC
CASSSTGGAFDGYTF
>TRBD2|TRBJ2-1|.|TRBV7-9
TGTGCCAGCAGCCAGTTGAGGGGACTAGCGGGAGGGTCTGAGCAGTTCTTC
CASSQLRGLAGGSEQFF
>TRBD1|TRBJ1-3|.|TRBV7-3
TGTGCCAGCAGCCCACAGGGGACATTCGGAAACACCATATATTTT
CASSPQGTFGNTIYF
>.|TRBJ2-7|.|TRBV5-1
TGCGCCAGCAACCCGGGGGGCAAGAGCTCCTACGAGCAGTACTTC
CASNPGGKSSYEQYF
>.|TRBJ1-2|few|TRBV6-5
TGTGCCAGCAGTTACGGGGAGAACTATGGCTACACCTTC
CASSYGENYGYTF
>.|TRBJ1-4|few|TRBV28
TGTGCCAGCAGTTTACGAAGGACAAACAATGAAAAACTGTTTTTT
CASSLRRTNNEKLFF
>.|TRBJ2-3|.|TRBV18
TGTGCCAGCTCACCGGGGCCGGAGGGCGATACGCAGTATTTT
CASSPGPEGDTQYF
>.|TRBJ2-6|.|TRBV5-4
TGTGCCAGCAGCCGGGACTCAGGGATGGCAGTCTCTGGGGCCAACGTCCTGACTTTC
CASSRDSGMAVSGANVLTF